This T cell receptor (beta chain) came from a study of radiation and T cells in renal cell carcinoma. CDR3 size: 13 residues. Germline V gene sequence: CDR1 SEHNR, CDR2 FQNEAQ (reference sequence). V was shortened by 1 base and J by 1 base, with 4 bases between the two germline ends. Note on this clone: Its cognate antigen is unknown.

Sample time point: blood 4 weeks post-SBRT, at nephrectomy. Specified treatment: 15 Gy SBRT to primary tumor, nephrectomy 4 weeks later. Nephrectomy followed 15 Gy stereotactic body radiation by 4 weeks. Produced via immunoSEQ multiplex PCR; TCRdb's table is partial and in-frame only. The sample lists tens of thousands of clones, around four fifths occurring once. Regarding the study as a whole: In blood, top tumor clones expanded by 2 weeks, shrinking by 4. Baseline intratumoral clonotype presence is unknown without pretreatment biopsies.

The clonotype originates from a man aged 50 to 60 with renal cell carcinoma. Sequenced material: blood, taken from a patient whose treatment included radiotherapy and nephrectomy. This chain uses TRBV7-9 with TRBJ1-1; the D is unclear. The CDR3 sequence: CASSLVTNTEAFF. The CDR3 DNA reads TGTGCCAGCAGCTTAGTGACGAACACTGAAGCTTTCTTT.